These T cell receptor beta chains were read from a single sample in a study of post-analysis software for immune sequencing data. TCRdb processed the PCR reads anew with MiXCR; each CDR3 protein has one entry. The sample records roughly 200,000 distinct CDR3 sequences, around 29% being singletons. Material: blood. The origin of the receptors is a girl between 2 and 17 years old with multiple sclerosis. Both conserved end residues are part of each CDR3. A D gene is named only where the DNA matches it firmly. Clone sizes are given selectively: once, few, many, or a class where the clone is expanded.

TRBJ1-1	-	TRBV20-1	few	11	TGCAGTGCTAGGGGGGGGACTGAAGCTTTCTTT	CSARGGTEAFF
TRBJ2-1	-	TRBV9	-	18	TGTGCCAGCAGCGTATTCAGCGGATTAAGGAGCTCCTACAATGGGCAGTTCTTC	CASSVFSGLRSSYNGQFF
TRBJ1-1	-	TRBV12-3/TRBV12-4	few	14	TGTGCCAGCAGTTTACCCCGGTGGGACACTGAAGCTTTCTTT	CASSLPRWDTEAFF
TRBJ2-1	-	TRBV29-1	-	14	TGCAGCGTTGGGGGGTCCCACTCCTACAATGAGCAGTTCTTC	CSVGGSHSYNEQFF
TRBJ1-1	-	TRBV12-3/TRBV12-4	few	15	TGTGCCAGCAGTCCTCGACAGGTTGGAGACACTGAAGCTTTCTTT	CASSPRQVGDTEAFF
TRBJ1-5	-	TRBV6-1	few	17	TGTGCCAGCAGTGAGGCCATAGCTGGGGTCGAGGTCCAGCCCCAGCATTTT	CASSEAIAGVEVQPQHF
TRBJ2-5	-	TRBV18	few	13	TGTGCCTGCTCACCACCAAACAGGGAGACCCAGTACTTC	CACSPPNRETQYF
TRBJ1-5	-	TRBV28	few	13	TGTGCCACCAATTCGGGGAAATGGCAGCCCCAGCATTTT	CATNSGKWQPQHF
TRBJ2-3	TRBD2	TRBV7-9	few	17	TGTGCCAGCAGCTTATTTATCGGACTAGCGGTAACAGATACGCAGTATTTT	CASSLFIGLAVTDTQYF
TRBJ2-1	TRBD1	TRBV5-1	few	14	TGCGCCAGCACCACCGGGACAGGGAGCCGAGAGCAGTTCTTC	CASTTGTGSREQFF
TRBJ2-4	-	TRBV5-1	-	17	TGCGCCAGCAGCCCGGCCTCGACATTAAAAGCCAAAAACATTCAGTACTTC	CASSPASTLKAKNIQYF
TRBJ1-5	-	TRBV4-1	-	15	TGCGCCAGCAGCCACGCGGACGGGATTAATCAGCCCCAGCATTTT	CASSHADGINQPQHF
TRBJ1-4	-	TRBV11-1	few	16	TGTGCCAGCAGCGGATCCACAGGGTTACTCAATGAAAAACTGTTTTTT	CASSGSTGLLNEKLFF
TRBJ2-5	-	TRBV7-9	many	13	TGTGCCAGCAGCCCTCAGATACAAGAGACCCAGTACTTC	CASSPQIQETQYF
TRBJ2-1	TRBD2	TRBV10-3	-	16	TGTGCCATCAGTGAGTCGGGACTAGCGGGATCCAATGAGCAGTTCTTC	CAISESGLAGSNEQFF
TRBJ1-2	TRBD1	TRBV20-1	many	13	TGCAGTGCTCAGTTCGGGACAGCCTATGGCTACACCTTC	CSAQFGTAYGYTF
TRBJ1-2	-	TRBV28	-	15	TGTGCCAGCAGTCAGCCGCGCCCAGCTAACTATGGCTACACCTTC	CASSQPRPANYGYTF
TRBJ2-5	-	TRBV24-1	-	12	TGTGCCGCCGGACAGTACCAAGAGACCCAGTACTTC	CAAGQYQETQYF
TRBJ2-5	TRBD1	TRBV2	-	14	TGTGCCAGCAGTGGCACAGGGGGACAAGGGACCCAGTACTTC	CASSGTGGQGTQYF
TRBJ2-5	TRBD2	TRBV2	-	18	TGTACCGCCAAGTGGGGGAAAACTAGCGGGGGGAGTGGAGAGACCCAGTACTTC	CTAKWGKTSGGSGETQYF
TRBJ2-7	-	TRBV25-1	-	12	TGTGCCAGCAGTCCGGGCTACAATGAGCAGTACTTC	CASSPGYNEQYF
TRBJ1-3	-	TRBV12-3/TRBV12-4	few	13	TGTGCCAGCAGGACATCTTCTGGAAACACCATATATTTT	CASRTSSGNTIYF
TRBJ2-3	-	TRBV5-1	many	13	TGCGCCAGCAGCTCAGTTACCCCAGATACGCAGTATTTT	CASSSVTPDTQYF
TRBJ2-2	-	TRBV14	-	15	TGTGCCAGCAGCCAAGTCAGCGTTTACACCGGGGAGCTGTTTTTT	CASSQVSVYTGELFF
TRBJ2-7	-	TRBV5-1	many	14	TGCGCCAGCAGCTTGGGCGACGGAACCTACGAGCAGTACTTC	CASSLGDGTYEQYF
TRBJ2-1	-	TRBV4-2	many	16	TGTGCCAGCAGCCAAGAGGCAGGGGAGGGGATCAATGAGCAGTTCTTC	CASSQEAGEGINEQFF
TRBJ2-7	-	TRBV12-3/TRBV12-4	few	12	TGTGCCAGCAGCCGGGACTGGGGCGAGCAGTACTTC	CASSRDWGEQYF
TRBJ2-3	-	TRBV20-1	many	15	TGCAGTGCTAGAGTTGAGACGGAGAGCACAGATACGCAGTATTTT	CSARVETESTDTQYF
TRBJ1-2	-	TRBV29-1	few	11	TGCAGCGTTGACTGGGTTAACGGCTACACCTTC	CSVDWVNGYTF
TRBJ2-3	-	TRBV3-1	many	12	TGTGCCAGCAGCCAACCGGGATATACGCAGTATTTT	CASSQPGYTQYF
TRBJ2-3	-	TRBV21-1	many	16	TGTGCCAGCAGCGGTCGGACTAGCGGGAGCTCAGATACGCAGTATTTT	CASSGRTSGSSDTQYF
TRBJ2-6	-	TRBV5-1	-	15	TGCGCCAGCAGCCTCCCAGGAACCGGGGTCAACGTCCTGACTTTC	CASSLPGTGVNVLTF
TRBJ2-1	TRBD2	TRBV7-2	many	18	TGTGCCAGCAGCTTAGTCCCCGGACTAGCGGTGCCGTTGGGTGAGCAGTTCTTC	CASSLVPGLAVPLGEQFF
TRBJ2-7	TRBD2	TRBV30	-	14	TGTGCCTGGAGTGTATTGGGGGGGGACGACGAGCAGTACTTC	CAWSVLGGDDEQYF
TRBJ2-7	-	TRBV12-3/TRBV12-4	-	13	TGTACCAGCGCGAGAGACACGAACTACGAGCAGTACTTC	CTSARDTNYEQYF
TRBJ2-3	TRBD2	TRBV20-1	few	14	TGCAGTGCTGGAGCGGGGGGGCCGGCAGATACGCAGTATTTT	CSAGAGGPADTQYF
TRBJ1-4	-	TRBV5-6	few	14	TGTGCCAGCAGCTTGGTGGCAGGGCACGAAAAACTGTTTTTT	CASSLVAGHEKLFF
TRBJ1-4	-	TRBV7-9	-	11	TGTGCCAGCAGCTCGAGTGAAAAACTGTTTTTT	CASSSSEKLFF
TRBJ2-5	TRBD2	TRBV28	many	19	TGTGCCAGCAGTATCCACCGGACTAGCGGGAGGGCCGGTCAAGAGACCCAGTACTTC	CASSIHRTSGRAGQETQYF
TRBJ1-1	-	TRBV10-3	-	13	TGTGCCATCACCCGACAGACGAACACTGAAGCTTTCTTT	CAITRQTNTEAFF